The 20 T cell receptor beta chains presented below share a single source sample, sequenced in a study of T-cell reconstitution after alpha-beta-depleted transplantation in children. Unique molecular identifiers were used in preparing the TCRbeta library. TCRdb recomputed calls from the PCR reads with MiXCR, one row per CDR3 protein. The sample yields 380,000 or so distinct CDR3 sequences, roughly 13% seen once. Sequences were derived from PBMCs, sampled from the stem cell graft. The receptor source for this set is a human donor who donated a stem cell graft to a child with Fanconi anemia.

In this sample, this clonotype turned up a few times. The J gene is TRBJ2-5, the V gene TRBV10-1, with TRBD1 identical over 7 bases. This CDR3 is built from 16 residues. Germline values: CDR1 WNHNN, CDR2 SYGVQD (reference sequence). V lost 6 bases, J lost 3 bases, and 13 bases stayed unmatched. CDR3 loop: CASSLYTGTAKETQYF. The CDR3 nucleotides read TGCGCCAGCAGCCTCTATACCGGGACAGCAAAAGAGACCCAGTACTTC.

The chain uses TRBV15 and TRBJ2-3, with 12 bases matching TRBD2. The CDR3 consists of 19 residues. With 3 bases clipped from V and 4 bases from J, the junction kept 14 bases outside the gene matches. Germline V CDR1 and CDR2: LNHNV, YYDKDF (reference sequence). CDR3 region: CATSSPSLAGGLIADTQYF. CDR3 nucleotides: TGTGCCACCAGCAGCCCTAGTCTAGCGGGGGGGCTAATAGCAGATACGCAGTATTTT.

The V and J genes are TRBV7-2 and TRBJ1-1; possibly TRBD1 for D (6 bases). CDR3 length: 14 amino acids. Looked up from germline, CDR1 is SGHTA and CDR2 is FQGNSA. Trimming pared 2 bases from V and 7 bases from J, leaving 14 bases between. CDR3 nucleotide sequence: TGTGCCAGCAGCTTAAGGGGGTTGAAGGGTGAAGCTTTCTTT. Its translation: CASSLRGLKGEAFF.

This clonotype was found a few times. The chain combines TRBV5-1 with TRBJ1-1; 7 bases agree with TRBD1. The CDR3 sequence is 16 residues long. Trimming cost V 2 bases and J 4 bases; bases outside gene matches: 11. Germline V gene data show CDR1 as SGHRS and CDR2 as YFSETQ. The CDR3: CASSLEGARGGTEAFF. In nucleotides, the CDR3 is TGCGCCAGCAGCTTAGAGGGGGCCAGGGGGGGCACTGAAGCTTTCTTT.

This chain uses TRBV5-1 with TRBJ2-3, with 10 bases identical to TRBD1. This CDR3 region has 14 residues. Losses at the gene ends were 3 bases for V and 5 bases for J; bases not matched to a gene: 3. Per germline, CDR1 SGHRS and CDR2 YFSETQ. DNA for the CDR3: TGCGCCAGCAGCTCGACAGGGGGCGAAGATACGCAGTATTTT. Its protein is CASSSTGGEDTQYF.

This clonotype was seen many times. The chain uses TRBV12-3 or TRBV12-4 and TRBJ2-1; D may be TRBD2 (6 bases). Trimming took 6 bases from V and 4 from J, leaving 13 bases between them. This CDR3 spans 14 amino acids. Here the CDR3 reads CASSPGGVYNEQFF. The CDR3 DNA follows: TGTGCCAGCAGCCCCGGCGGGGTTTACAATGAGCAGTTCTTC.

This clonotype was seen a single time. This chain connects TRBV12-3 or TRBV12-4 to TRBJ2-5, with TRBD1 matching over 7 bases. The CDR3 extends over 15 amino acids. Germline trimming cut 1 base from V and 1 base from J; bases unmatched to any gene: 3. CDR3 bases: TGTGCCAGCAGTTTAGGTTACAGGGGCCAAGAGACCCAGTACTTC. Translating it yields CASSLGYRGQETQYF.

This clonotype was seen only a few times. The gene calls are TRBV14 and TRBJ2-2; D is perhaps TRBD2 (5 bases). Germline-derived CDR1 and CDR2 are SGHDN and FVKESK. CDR3 length: 18 residues. Trimming removed 0 bases at V and 4 bases at J, with 18 bases between. CDR3 DNA sequence: TGTGCCAGCAGCCAAGACCTCGGAGGAGGCGCCGGCACCGGGGAGCTGTTTTTT. Protein sequence: CASSQDLGGGAGTGELFF.

This clonotype was seen many times. The chain uses TRBV7-9 and TRBJ1-5; possibly TRBD1 for D (5 bases). Trimming took off 2 bases at V and 7 bases at J, with 9 bases between the two ends. CDR1 SEHNR and CDR2 FQNEAQ come from the germline V gene (reference sequence). The CDR3 is 13 amino acids. The CDR3 sequence is CASSLTREQPQHF. In DNA, the CDR3 is TGTGCCAGCAGCTTAACCAGGGAGCAGCCCCAGCATTTT.

J is TRBJ2-1 and V is TRBV6-2 or TRBV6-3; D gene uncertain. Germline assignment: CDR1 MNHEY and CDR2 SVGEGT. The CDR3 totals 17 residues. The V end was cut by 2 bases, the J end by 4 bases, with 18 bases between. The CDR3 DNA sequence: TGTGCCAGCAGTTACGGCAGTGTATCTCTAATATACAATGAGCAGTTCTTC. It is translated as CASSYGSVSLIYNEQFF.

The chain combines TRBV5-1 with TRBJ2-1; 8 bases line up with TRBD1. Trimming removed 1 base from V and 7 bases from J; junction bases left unmatched: 7. The CDR3 sequence is 15 residues long. Germline V gene data show CDR1 as SGHRS and CDR2 as YFSETQ. Here the CDR3 DNA reads TGCGCCAGCAGCTTGAGGCCAGGGGGCGGGAATGAGCAGTTCTTC. Encoded protein: CASSLRPGGGNEQFF.

This chain links TRBV7-2 with TRBJ1-1, with D possibly matching TRBD1 (6 bases). Germline V lookup: CDR1 SGHTA, CDR2 FQGNSA. CDR3 length: 15 amino acids. V was cut by 1 base and J by 4 bases, with 13 bases left in between. In nucleotides, the CDR3 is TGTGCCAGCAGCTTAGACAGGGAGAGATCCACTGAAGCTTTCTTT. Translating gives CASSLDRERSTEAFF.

This chain uses TRBV28 with TRBJ2-4; 14 bases align to TRBD2. Per the germline V gene, CDR1 is MDHEN and CDR2 is SYDVKM. Trimming removed 5 bases from V and 3 bases from J; junction bases left unmatched: 6. The CDR3 contains 17 residues. The CDR3 sequence is CASSTPGTSGGKNIQYF. The DNA of the CDR3 is TGTGCCAGCAGTACCCCCGGGACTAGCGGGGGCAAAAACATTCAGTACTTC.

In its sample, this clonotype was seen many times. The rearrangement uses TRBV4-3 and TRBJ2-4; maybe TRBD2 (5 bases). Germline CDR1 and CDR2: LGHNA and YSLEER. With 0 bases removed from V and 7 bases from J, the gap between germline ends came to 7 bases. This CDR3 spans 13 amino acids. The CDR3 DNA sequence: TGCGCCAGCAGCCAAGATAGGAGGAACATTCAGTACTTC. Its protein product is CASSQDRRNIQYF.

V and J are TRBV15 and TRBJ2-5; D gene unclear. CDR3 length: 14 amino acids. Germline V CDR1 and CDR2: LNHNV, YYDKDF (reference sequence). The V end lost 2 bases, the J end lost 2 bases, and 9 bases lay between the germline ends. CDR3 amino acids: CATSRSDSQETQYF. The CDR3 bases are TGTGCCACCAGCAGATCAGACTCACAAGAGACCCAGTACTTC.

The rearrangement links TRBV5-6 to TRBJ2-7; weak D call: TRBD2 (5 bases). Germline values: CDR1 SGHDT, CDR2 YYEEEE. The CDR3 is made up of 15 amino acids. V lost 0 bases, J lost 2 bases, and 12 bases lay in between. CDR3 DNA: TGTGCCAGCAGCTTGGATACGGGGTGGGCCTACGAGCAGTACTTC. Translating gives CASSLDTGWAYEQYF. Using reference TRBV5-6 and TRBJ2-7 for the parts outside the CDR3, the full variable domain is DAGVTQSPTHLIKTRGQQVTLRCSPKSGHDTVSWYQQALGQGPQFIFQYYEEEERQRGNFPDRFSGHQFPNYSSELNVNALLLGDSALYLCASSLDTGWAYEQYFGPGTRLTVT.

This clonotype showed up just a few times. This sequence joins TRBV5-6 and TRBJ2-3; D is ambiguous. The CDR3 is 16 amino acids. Trimming left V 4 bases short and J 4 bases short, with 19 bases between. The germline gives CDR1 SGHDT, CDR2 YYEEEE. The CDR3 DNA reads as TGTGCCAGCAGCCTCCGACTGGCCCTCCCCCCAGATACGCAGTATTTT. Translated, it gives CASSLRLALPPDTQYF.

The gene calls are TRBV24-1 and TRBJ2-3; D gene unclear. The CDR3 spans 13 residues. The germline V and J ends were trimmed by 1 base and 2 bases, with 3 bases remaining between them. Looked up from germline, CDR1 is KGHDR and CDR2 is SFDVKD. The CDR3: CATSDLNTDTQYF. In DNA, the CDR3 is TGTGCCACCAGTGATTTAAACACAGATACGCAGTATTTT.

The chain combines TRBV2 with TRBJ1-1; D gene ambiguous. The V and J ends lost 2 bases and 1 base respectively, with 11 bases between them. The CDR3 spans 15 residues. Germline CDR1 is SNHLY and CDR2 is FYNNEI. CDR3 sequence reads: CASSERPGKNTEAFF. The CDR3 coding sequence is TGTGCCAGCAGTGAAAGGCCGGGGAAGAACACTGAAGCTTTCTTT. The complete variable domain, with remaining parts taken from reference TRBV2 and TRBJ1-1, reads EPEVTQTPSHQVTQMGQEVILRCVPISNHLYFYWYRQILGQKVEFLVSFYNNEISEKSEIFDDQFSVERPDGSNFTLKIRSTKLEDSAMYFCASSERPGKNTEAFFGQGTRLTVV.

The V and J genes are TRBV7-8 and TRBJ2-7, with 9 bases that match TRBD2. CDR3 length: 14 residues. Unmatched junction bases numbered 0, after V lost 1 base and J lost 2 bases. Germline-derived CDR1 and CDR2 are SGHVS and FQNEAQ. Here the CDR3 reads CASSLGGGAYEQYF. The CDR3 bases are TGTGCCAGCAGCTTAGGCGGGGGGGCCTACGAGCAGTACTTC.